One sample yielded the 3 T cell receptor beta chains listed below, sequenced in a study of CD8 T cells in ankylosing spondylitis. TCRdb re-derived calls from the 5' RACE reads in MiXCR, one entry per CDR3 protein. Here the sample spans 180,000 or so distinct CDR3 sequences, roughly 11% being singletons. The sample consisted of blood, either unsorted or a sorted T cell fraction (not recorded which). The origin of the receptors is a male donor with ankylosing spondylitis or in good health (not recorded which).

The J gene is TRBJ2-5, the V gene TRBV3-1, with TRBD2 matching over 8 bases. This CDR3 contains 16 residues. V lost 0 bases, J lost 5 bases, and 8 bases stayed unmatched. Germline V gene data show CDR1 as LGHDT and CDR2 as YNNKEL (reference sequence). The CDR3 protein is CASSQEASGGDETQYF. CDR3 in DNA: TGTGCCAGCAGCCAAGAAGCCAGCGGGGGAGATGAGACCCAGTACTTC.

Many counts were recorded for this clonotype. The CDR3 reads CAIAHRDSPLHF. In nucleotides, the CDR3 is TGTGCCATAGCACACAGGGATTCACCCCTCCACTTT. This rearrangement joins TRBV10-3 to TRBJ1-6; D is possibly TRBD1 (6 bases). The length of the CDR3 is 12 residues. V lost 9 bases to trimming and J lost 8 bases, with 11 bases between them. Per germline, CDR1 ENHRY and CDR2 SYGVKD.

The chain couples TRBV12-3 or TRBV12-4 to TRBJ2-3, with D hard to call. The V end was cut by 3 bases, the J end by 2 bases, with 6 bases between. The CDR3 consists of 13 residues. CDR3 loop: CASSFRVTDTQYF. The CDR3 DNA sequence: TGTGCCAGCAGTTTTCGGGTCACAGATACGCAGTATTTT.